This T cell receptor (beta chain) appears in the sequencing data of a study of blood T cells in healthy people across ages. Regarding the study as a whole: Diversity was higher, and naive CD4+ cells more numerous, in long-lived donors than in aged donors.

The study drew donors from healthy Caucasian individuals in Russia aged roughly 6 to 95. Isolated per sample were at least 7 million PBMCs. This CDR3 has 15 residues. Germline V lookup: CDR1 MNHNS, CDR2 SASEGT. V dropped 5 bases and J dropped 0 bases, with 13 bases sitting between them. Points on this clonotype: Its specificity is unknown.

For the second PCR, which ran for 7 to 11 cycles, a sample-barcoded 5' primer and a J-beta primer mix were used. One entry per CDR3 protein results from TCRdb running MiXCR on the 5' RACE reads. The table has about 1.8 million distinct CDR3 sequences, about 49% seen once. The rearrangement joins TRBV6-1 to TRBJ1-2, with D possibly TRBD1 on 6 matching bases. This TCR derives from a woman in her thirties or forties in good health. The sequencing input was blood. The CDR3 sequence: CASSRTGTANYGYTF. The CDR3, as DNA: TGTGCCAGCAGTCGAACAGGGACCGCTAACTATGGCTACACCTTC.